This TCR beta chain originates from a study of OX40 agonist ivuxolimab in advanced cancers. As for the study in general: The study treated patients with ivuxolimab, an agonistic anti-OX40 (CD134) antibody. Subjects had a mean age of 60 years, with a range of about 23 to 79; about 83% were male. Study results and caveats: On average, a greater number of expanded clones characterised CD8+ T cells relative to CD4+. Clonal expansion in partial responders at 0.1-3.0 mg/kg ranked among the lowest.

Some clones are missing from TCRdb's copy, which holds only in-frame ones; the method was immunoSEQ multiplex PCR. The sample lists tens of thousands of clones; more than 65% were seen once. The germline CDR1 and CDR2 sequences are SGHRS and YFSETQ. The CDR3 spans 16 residues. With 6 bases removed from V and 3 bases from J, the gap between germline ends came to 21 bases. About this clone: Its specificity is unknown.

The chain employs TRBV5-1 and TRBJ1-2; unclear D gene. Sequences were derived from CD4+ or CD8+ T cells sorted from blood, sampled in a trial of the OX40 agonist ivuxolimab. The receptor was derived from an adult with an advanced solid tumor such as melanoma, head and neck, liver or kidney cancer. Here the CDR3 DNA reads TGCGCCAGCACCCCCGGAGGTGGCGAAGAGGACTATGGCTACACCTTC. Translation gives CASTPGGGEEDYGYTF.